This T cell receptor (beta chain) emerged from a study of identical twins. Germline loops: CDR1 WNHNN, CDR2 SYGVQD (reference sequence). CDR3 length: 13 amino acids. Trimming cost V 7 bases and J 6 bases, with 14 bases left between them. TCRdb re-called the 5' RACE reads with MiXCR, one entry per CDR3 protein. The sample has some 760,000 distinct CDR3 sequences, about 18% seen once. Regarding this clonotype: As yet, its antigen is unknown.

Study-wide results and caveats: Beta out-of-frame twin sharing showed a weaker excess.

The same data also contributed to another study, on T cells expressing NK-cell markers.

This chain connects TRBV10-1 to TRBJ2-3; D not resolved. Input material: PBMCs. The source of this sequence is a woman in her late teens or twenties in good health. The CDR3 region has the DNA TGCGCCAGCAAAAATGTGTCTTCGGATACGCAGTATTTT. It translates to CASKNVSSDTQYF.